These 19 T cell receptor beta chains share one sample of origin, sequenced in a study of T cell repertoires in cytomegalovirus infection. TCRdb fed the reads into MiXCR, producing one record per CDR3 protein. The sample has 550,000 to 850,000 distinct CDR3 sequences, around 31% seen once. For these receptors, no antigen is known. Here the sequenced sample was cultured PBMCs, taken from culture after CMV antigen stimulation. These receptors all stem from a human donor in good health (CMV status not recorded). Some clones in this sample may be carry-over from other donors' samples.

This clonotype has only a few counts. The rearrangement joins TRBV19 to TRBJ2-6; the D gene is possibly TRBD1 (6 bases). Germline CDR1 is LNHDA and CDR2 is SQIVND (reference sequence). The CDR3 is 18 amino acids. V was cut by 7 bases and J by 1 base, with 20 bases left in between. For the CDR3, the DNA is TGTGCCAGTACCTCTCAGGGGTGGAGTACTTCTGGGGCCAACGTCCTGACTTTC. Amino acid sequence: CASTSQGWSTSGANVLTF. The full variable domain, rest sourced from reference TRBV19 and TRBJ2-6, is DGGITQSPKYLFRKEGQNVTLSCEQNLNHDAMYWYRQDPGQGLRLIYYSQIVNDFQKGDIAEGYSVSREKKESFPLTVTSAQKNPTAFYLCASTSQGWSTSGANVLTFGAGSRLTVL.

V and J are TRBV28 and TRBJ2-2; D is possibly TRBD2 (5 bases). The CDR3 is made up of 11 amino acids. Germline V gene lookup returns CDR1 MDHEN and CDR2 SYDVKM. Trimming took 10 bases from V and 6 from J, leaving 9 bases between them. The CDR3 DNA follows: TGTGCCACCTTGAGGGCCGGGGAGCTGTTTTTT. As protein: CATLRAGELFF.

V and J are TRBV20-1 and TRBJ2-1; tentative D call: TRBD2 (6 bases). The CDR3 contains 13 residues. Germline values: CDR1 DFQATT, CDR2 SNEGSKA (reference sequence). Trimming stripped 0 bases from V and 10 bases from J, with 13 bases between. The CDR3 nucleotides read TGCAGTGCTAGAGATAGCGGCTCGGGGGAGCAGTTCTTC. Translating it yields CSARDSGSGEQFF.

The chain employs TRBV12-5 and TRBJ2-7, with D possibly matching TRBD2 (5 bases). V was cut by 6 bases and J by 7 bases, with 16 bases left in between. CDR1 LGHNT and CDR2 FRNRAP come from the germline V gene. The CDR3 contains 13 residues. CDR3 nucleotides: TGTGCTAGTGGCTCCGGGGAAATAGGAGAGCAGTACTTC. It codes for CASGSGEIGEQYF.

This chain links TRBV7-9 with TRBJ2-5; the D is unclear. V lost 6 bases to trimming and J lost 7 bases, with 21 bases between them. The CDR3 contains 15 residues. Germline loops: CDR1 SEHNR, CDR2 FQNEAQ (reference sequence). CDR3 DNA: TGTGCCAGCAGTCCAAGCCGCCTAAGCGACGTGACCCAGTACTTC. Encoded protein: CASSPSRLSDVTQYF.

The chain combines TRBV5-4 with TRBJ2-1; 7 bases are a match to TRBD1. This CDR3 region has 14 residues. V lost 0 bases, J lost 10 bases, and 7 bases stayed unmatched. CDR1 SGHNT and CDR2 YYREEE come from the germline V gene (reference sequence). The CDR3 coding sequence is TGTGCCAGCAGCTTGGAGTACAGGGGTAACGAGCAGTTCTTC. Translation: CASSLEYRGNEQFF.

This clonotype has just a few counts. V is TRBV19 and J is TRBJ2-5; D tentatively fits TRBD1 or TRBD2 (5 bases each). In germline, CDR1 is LNHDA, CDR2 SQIVND (reference sequence). V lost 5 bases, J lost 1 base, and 11 bases lay in between. The CDR3 is 14 amino acids. The CDR3 DNA sequence: TGTGCCAGTAGTCCCCGGGACGGCCAAGAGACCCAGTACTTC. This gives the protein CASSPRDGQETQYF.

This clonotype was seen a handful of times. The genes are TRBV10-1 and TRBJ2-3; no clear D gene. The CDR3 has 14 residues. Germline V CDR1 and CDR2: WNHNN, SYGVQD (reference sequence). V was shortened by 3 bases and J by 2 bases, with 9 bases between the two germline ends. The CDR3 here is CASSEGRTTDTQYF. The CDR3 DNA reads TGCGCCAGCAGTGAAGGCAGGACCACAGATACGCAGTATTTT.

This clonotype was seen only a few times. This chain joins TRBV7-8 and TRBJ1-5, with 7 bases lining up with TRBD1. This CDR3 is 14 amino acids long. With 5 bases clipped from V and 7 bases from J, the junction kept 8 bases outside the gene matches. Germline loops: CDR1 SGHVS, CDR2 FQNEAQ. The CDR3 spells CASSLDRVWQPQHF. CDR3 bases: TGTGCCAGCAGCCTTGACAGGGTGTGGCAGCCCCAGCATTTT.

V usage is TRBV7-2 and J usage is TRBJ1-4; TRBD1 matches 7 bases. This CDR3 spans 14 amino acids. J was trimmed by 8 bases and V by 5 bases; bases with no gene match: 8. The germline gives CDR1 SGHTA, CDR2 FQGNSA. The chain's CDR3 is CASSLGQVREKLFF. The CDR3 nucleotides read TGTGCCAGCAGCCTCGGACAGGTGCGAGAAAAACTGTTTTTT.

This chain connects TRBV10-3 to TRBJ2-1; D might be TRBD1 (6 bases). Trimming shortened V by 6 bases and J by 0 bases, and 21 bases separated the two germline ends. The CDR3 length is 18 residues. Looked up from germline, CDR1 is ENHRY and CDR2 is SYGVKD. CDR3 sequence (DNA): TGTGCCATCAGGTCACCGACAGGCCAGGGAAGCTCCTACAATGAGCAGTTCTTC. As protein: CAIRSPTGQGSSYNEQFF.

In its sample, this clonotype was seen a few times. The V call is TRBV7-9, the J call TRBJ1-1; 8 bases align to TRBD1. CDR3 length equals 16 residues. Per the germline V gene, CDR1 is SEHNR and CDR2 is FQNEAQ (reference sequence). The J segment lost 1 base and the V segment lost 1 base, leaving 5 bases of the junction unmatched. Written as DNA, the CDR3 is TGTGCCAGCAGCTTAGGACTGGGACAGGAGAACACTGAAGCTTTCTTT. Protein: CASSLGLGQENTEAFF.

The gene calls are TRBV24-1 and TRBJ2-7, with 7 positions matching TRBD1. Trimming cost V 4 bases and J 4 bases; bases outside gene matches: 9. CDR1 is KGHDR, CDR2 SFDVKD, per germline. The CDR3 loop spans 15 amino acids. The chain's CDR3 is CATSDPQGNPYEQYF. The CDR3 DNA is TGTGCCACCAGTGACCCACAGGGGAATCCTTACGAGCAGTACTTC.

The chain combines TRBV7-2 with TRBJ2-5, with D possibly matching TRBD1 (6 bases). This CDR3 spans 16 amino acids. V was pared by 4 bases and J by 1 base, with 16 bases between. Germline CDR1 and CDR2: SGHTA and FQGNSA. The CDR3 DNA follows: TGTGCCAGCAGCTCGAATCAGGGGTGGATCCAAGAGACCCAGTACTTC. Its protein product is CASSSNQGWIQETQYF.

The chain has TRBV20-1 and TRBJ2-1; D may be TRBD1 (5 bases). Germline V CDR1 and CDR2: DFQATT, SNEGSKA (reference sequence). Between the trimmed V and J ends, which lost 6 bases and 6 bases, there was a span of 9 bases. This CDR3 region has 11 residues. The CDR3 DNA sequence: TGCAGTGCAGGGGATCCCAATGAGCAGTTCTTC. Encoded protein: CSAGDPNEQFF.

The chain recombines TRBV27 with TRBJ2-7; no firm D call. Germline-derived CDR1 and CDR2 are MNHEY and SMNVEV (reference sequence). V lost 6 bases to trimming and J lost 3 bases, with 15 bases between them. The CDR3 extends over 14 amino acids. CDR3: CASSPPGRIYEQYF. CDR3 coding DNA: TGTGCCAGCAGCCCCCCTGGCAGAATCTACGAGCAGTACTTC.

This clonotype was seen ten or more times. The V and J genes are TRBV7-8 and TRBJ1-4; D unclear. The V gene lost 3 bases and the J gene lost 6 bases, with 11 bases spanning the gap. Germline V lookup: CDR1 SGHVS, CDR2 FQNEAQ. The CDR3 covers 14 residues. The CDR3 sequence: CASSLAAFYEKLFF. Written as DNA, the CDR3 is TGTGCCAGCAGCTTGGCGGCGTTCTATGAAAAACTGTTTTTT.

The chain links TRBV19 to TRBJ2-2; no clear D. V was pared by 3 bases and J by 3 bases, with 8 bases between. CDR1 LNHDA and CDR2 SQIVND come from the germline V gene (reference sequence). The CDR3 spans 14 residues. Written as DNA, the CDR3 is TGTGCCAGTAGTATGTACAGTTACACCGGGGAGCTGTTTTTT. It specifies CASSMYSYTGELFF.

This clonotype came up many times. This chain uses TRBV7-2 with TRBJ1-1, with D possibly being TRBD1 (5 bases). Germline V gene data show CDR1 as SGHTA and CDR2 as FQGNSA. The germline V and J ends were trimmed by 2 bases and 1 base, with 11 bases remaining between them. The CDR3 consists of 15 residues. CDR3 DNA: TGTGCCAGCAGCTTAAGTAGACAGCCGAACACTGAAGCTTTCTTT. Encoded protein: CASSLSRQPNTEAFF.